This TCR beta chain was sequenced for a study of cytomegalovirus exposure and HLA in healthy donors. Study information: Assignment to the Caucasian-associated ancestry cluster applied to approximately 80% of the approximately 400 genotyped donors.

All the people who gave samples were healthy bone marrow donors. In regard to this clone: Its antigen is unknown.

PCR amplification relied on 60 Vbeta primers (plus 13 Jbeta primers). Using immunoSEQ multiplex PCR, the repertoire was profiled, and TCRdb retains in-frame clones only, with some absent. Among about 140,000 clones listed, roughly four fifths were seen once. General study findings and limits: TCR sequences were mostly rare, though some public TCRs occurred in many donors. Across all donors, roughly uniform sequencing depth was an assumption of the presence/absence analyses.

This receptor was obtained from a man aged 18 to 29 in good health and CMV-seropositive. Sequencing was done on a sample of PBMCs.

The CDR3, as DNA: TGCGCCAGCAGCCAAGTAGCGGGAAAGCAGATGAGGGAGCAGTTCTTC. Protein: CASSQVAGKQMREQFF. J is TRBJ2-1 and V is TRBV4-1; 8 nucleotides align to TRBD2. There are 16 residues in the CDR3. Germline V lookup: CDR1 MGHRA, CDR2 YSYEKL. V dropped 1 base and J dropped 10; count of bases not matched to a gene: 12.